These 20 T cell receptor beta chains were sequenced from one sample in a study of T cells in Graves' hyperthyroidism and ophthalmopathy (dated by TCRdb to the late 2010s). The library relied on multiplex PCR. The sequencer was an Illumina HiSeq 2000. Amplification of TCR beta CDR3 regions was carried out from RNA transcripts. The TCR CDR3 was subjected to a first round of RT-PCR using the HTBI primer set and the Qiagen OneStep RT-PCR kit. TCRdb reworked the public reads: Q25 trimming with fastp, MiXCR clone assembly, productive beta chains retained. Each record represents a unique CDR3 protein, reported with the most common genes and DNA among its rows. The sample table holds under 350,000 distinct CDR3 sequences, of which about 17% were seen once. The ten largest clonotypes hold about 50% of the sample. Sequences were obtained from blood. These receptors all stem from a woman aged 60 to 75 with Graves' ophthalmopathy.

This clonotype has a handful of counts. It may be a read error: a sequence one base away is much more abundant. V usage is TRBV20-1 and J usage is TRBJ2-1, with D possibly being TRBD1 or TRBD2 (5 bases each). This CDR3 comprises 13 residues. Per germline, CDR1 DFQATT and CDR2 SNEGSKA (reference sequence). The CDR3 sequence: CSASPGTGNGQFF. The CDR3 DNA reads TGCAGTGCTAGTCCTGGGACCGGCAATGGGCAGTTCTTC.

This clonotype was detected many times. The J gene is TRBJ2-1, the V gene TRBV28; D tentatively fits TRBD1 or TRBD2 (5 bases each). V was shortened by 4 bases and J by 6 bases, with 7 bases between the two germline ends. From germline, CDR1 is MDHEN and CDR2 SYDVKM. There are 12 residues in the CDR3. For the CDR3, the DNA is TGTGCCAGCAGTTGGGGGTCCAATGAGCAGTTCTTC. Translation gives CASSWGSNEQFF.

This chain uses TRBV7-8 with TRBJ1-1; TRBD1 might be the D (5 bases). V lost 0 bases, J lost 14 bases, and 16 bases lay in between. Looked up from germline, CDR1 is SGHVS and CDR2 is FQNEAQ. This CDR3 contains 13 residues. In DNA form, the CDR3 reads TGTGCCAGCAGCTTAGCGGGGGGGACCCCGGGATTCTTT. It specifies CASSLAGGTPGFF.

This clonotype was counted once. The chain joins TRBV5-4 to TRBJ2-7, with D tentatively TRBD1 (5 bases). Germline V gives CDR1 SGHNT, CDR2 YYREEE (reference sequence). The V end was cut by 2 bases, the J end by 0 bases, with 9 bases between. The CDR3 is 14 residues long. Written as DNA, the CDR3 is TGTGCCAGCAGCTTTGTAGACAGCTCCTACGAGCAGTACTTC. As protein: CASSFVDSSYEQYF.

This clonotype was seen many times. The chain couples TRBV5-1 to TRBJ2-3; D is possibly TRBD1 (5 bases). The germline V and J ends were trimmed by 4 bases and 2 bases, with 17 bases remaining between them. In germline, CDR1 is SGHRS, CDR2 YFSETQ. This CDR3 is 16 amino acids long. CDR3 loop: CASSPRSLDTTDTQYF. The CDR3 DNA follows: TGCGCCAGCAGCCCCCGATCGTTGGACACCACAGATACGCAGTATTTT.

This clonotype has at least ten counts. The V and J genes are TRBV19 and TRBJ1-1; 7 positions agree with TRBD1. J gave up 5 bases and V 7 bases, and 4 bases lay outside the gene matches. The germline gives CDR1 LNHDA, CDR2 SQIVND (reference sequence). This CDR3 spans 12 amino acids. CDR3 sequence reads: CASTGGRTEAFF. The DNA of the CDR3 is TGTGCCAGTACAGGGGGAAGGACTGAAGCTTTCTTT.

The chain recombines TRBV5-1 with TRBJ1-2; 8 nucleotides line up with TRBD1. CDR3 size: 15 residues. After removal of 0 bases from V and 6 bases from J, the junction contained 7 bases not matched to a gene. Germline-derived CDR1 and CDR2 are SGHRS and YFSETQ. DNA of the CDR3: TGCGCCAGCAGCTTGGCCCCTCAGGGGGCGGATGGCTACACCTTC. It codes for CASSLAPQGADGYTF.

This clonotype was detected many times. The J gene is TRBJ2-1, the V gene TRBV6-2 or TRBV6-3; D might be TRBD2 (6 bases). Trimming stripped 0 bases from V and 1 base from J, with 10 bases between. Germline lookup yields CDR1 MNHEY and CDR2 SVGEGT. The CDR3 is 16 amino acids. CDR3 loop: CASSYSGLNSYNEQFF. The CDR3 bases are TGTGCCAGCAGTTACTCCGGACTAAATTCCTACAATGAGCAGTTCTTC.

In this sample, this clonotype turned up many times. The chain has TRBV6-1 and TRBJ1-1; D is possibly TRBD1 (5 bases). V was trimmed by 6 bases and J by 4 bases, leaving 18 bases between them. Germline V gives CDR1 MNHNS, CDR2 SASEGT. This CDR3 region has 15 residues. The CDR3 bases are TGTGCCAGCAGAATTCGTGGGGGGTGGGTCACTGAAGCTTTCTTT. Translating gives CASRIRGGWVTEAFF.

This clonotype has at least ten counts. The J gene is TRBJ2-7, the V gene TRBV20-1, with TRBD2 matching 11 bases. Germline lookup yields CDR1 DFQATT and CDR2 SNEGSKA (reference sequence). The CDR3 sequence is 14 residues long. J gave up 2 bases and V 3 bases, and 3 bases lay outside the gene matches. CDR3 sequence reads: CSASVGLAAYEQYF. CDR3 bases: TGCAGTGCTAGCGTGGGACTAGCGGCCTACGAGCAGTACTTC.

This clonotype was seen ten or more times. As DNA, the CDR3 is TGCGCCAGCACGGGGTATGGGAACACTGAAGCTTTCTTT. Translation gives CASTGYGNTEAFF. J is TRBJ1-1 and V is TRBV5-1, with D unclear. CDR3 length: 13 amino acids. Germline V gene data show CDR1 as SGHRS and CDR2 as YFSETQ. Between the trimmed V and J ends, which lost 6 bases and 1 base, there was a span of 10 bases.

In its sample, this clonotype was seen many times. The V and J genes are TRBV28 and TRBJ2-7; TRBD2 aligns across 7 bases. This CDR3 spans 15 amino acids. V lost 3 bases and J lost 0; bases outside the gene matches: 5. The V gene's germline CDR1 is MDHEN and CDR2 SYDVKM. This chain's CDR3 is CASSLGGAGSYEQYF. CDR3 in DNA: TGTGCCAGCAGTTTGGGAGGGGCGGGCTCCTACGAGCAGTACTTC.

The chain carries TRBV28 and TRBJ1-2; 7 positions agree with TRBD1. Germline trimming cut 8 bases from V and 1 base from J; bases unmatched to any gene: 7. This CDR3 has 14 amino acids. From germline, CDR1 is MDHEN and CDR2 SYDVKM. This chain's CDR3 is CASSWDRNNYGYTF. The DNA for the CDR3 is TGTGCCAGCTCCTGGGACAGAAATAACTATGGCTACACCTTC.

The gene calls are TRBV12-3 or TRBV12-4 and TRBJ2-4, with a possible D match to TRBD2 (6 bases). The V and J ends lost 2 bases and 11 bases respectively, with 22 bases between them. The CDR3 runs to 16 residues. CDR3 DNA sequence: TGTGCCAGCAGTTTAATGGGGAGCGGGTCGATCGGACTTCAGTACTTC. Its protein product is CASSLMGSGSIGLQYF.

This clonotype has a count of ten or more. This chain joins TRBV6-1 and TRBJ1-4; TRBD1 agrees at 9 bases. The V segment lost 6 bases and the J segment 8 bases; nucleotides outside the gene matches: 10. Germline V gene lookup returns CDR1 MNHNS and CDR2 SASEGT. This CDR3 comprises 15 residues. Here the CDR3 reads CASSRRGQGGEKLFF. The CDR3 nucleotides read TGTGCCAGCAGCCGAAGGGGACAGGGAGGCGAAAAACTGTTTTTT.

Concerning this clonotype itself: A junction boundary mismatches the germline segment, possibly from a read error. The gene calls are TRBV7-6 and TRBJ2-7; D remains unclear. Germline loops: CDR1 SGHVS, CDR2 FNYEAQ. The CDR3 contains 17 residues. In DNA form, the CDR3 reads TGTGCCAGCAGCTTAAGCTGGCCCGGGTTTGGCTCCCACGAGCAGTACTTC. It yields the protein CASSLSWPGFGSHEQYF.

This clonotype was seen ten or more times. CDR3 loop: CASSLSRDISYNEQFF. CDR3 bases: TGTGCCAGCAGTTTATCGCGGGACATCTCCTACAATGAGCAGTTCTTC. The rearrangement joins TRBV27 to TRBJ2-1; perhaps D is TRBD1 or TRBD2 (6 bases each). With 0 bases removed from V and 0 bases from J, the gap between germline ends came to 9 bases. CDR1 MNHEY and CDR2 SMNVEV come from the germline V gene (reference sequence). The CDR3 contains 16 residues.

In this sample, this clonotype turned up a few times. This rearrangement joins TRBV10-3 to TRBJ1-6; D is uncertain. The V end was cut by 7 bases, the J end by 10 bases, with 14 bases between. The germline V gene has CDR1 ENHRY and CDR2 SYGVKD. CDR3 size: 13 residues. CDR3 sequence: CAINSALNSPLHF. CDR3 DNA sequence: TGTGCCATCAATTCGGCTTTGAACTCACCCCTCCACTTT.

This clonotype has at least ten counts. The genes are TRBV5-1 and TRBJ1-4; D not resolved. CDR3 length: 15 residues. The V gene lost 4 bases and the J gene lost 8 bases, with 18 bases spanning the gap. Germline-derived CDR1 and CDR2 are SGHRS and YFSETQ. CDR3 loop: CASSRGSGRMEKLFF. In DNA, the CDR3 is TGCGCCAGCAGCCGGGGTTCTGGGCGGATGGAAAAACTGTTTTTT.

To note about this clonotype: A much more abundant neighbour one base away suggests this may be a read error. As the CDR3 is not closed by the conserved phenylalanine or tryptophan, this likely results from a read error. The J gene is TRBJ1-2, the V gene TRBV6-1; D may be TRBD1 (6 bases). There are 13 residues in the CDR3. Germline V gives CDR1 MNHNS, CDR2 SASEGT. The V gene lost 6 bases and the J gene lost 4 bases, with 12 bases spanning the gap. This chain's CDR3 is CASSITGLYGYTL. CDR3 bases: TGTGCCAGCAGCATAACAGGGCTCTATGGCTACACCCTC.